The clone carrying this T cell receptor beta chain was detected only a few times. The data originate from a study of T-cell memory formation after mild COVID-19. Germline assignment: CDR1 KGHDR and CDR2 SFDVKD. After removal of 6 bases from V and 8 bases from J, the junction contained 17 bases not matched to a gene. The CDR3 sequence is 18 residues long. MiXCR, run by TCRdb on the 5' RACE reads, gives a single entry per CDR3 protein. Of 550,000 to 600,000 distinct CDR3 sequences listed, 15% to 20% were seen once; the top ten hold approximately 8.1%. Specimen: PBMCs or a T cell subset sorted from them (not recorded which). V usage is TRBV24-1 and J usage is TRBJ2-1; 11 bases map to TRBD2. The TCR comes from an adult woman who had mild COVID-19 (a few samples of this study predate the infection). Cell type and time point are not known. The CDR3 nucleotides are TGTGCCACCAGTACCGGGACTAGCGGTTTACCCCTCGCTGATGAGCAGTTCTTC. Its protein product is CATSTGTSGLPLADEQFF.